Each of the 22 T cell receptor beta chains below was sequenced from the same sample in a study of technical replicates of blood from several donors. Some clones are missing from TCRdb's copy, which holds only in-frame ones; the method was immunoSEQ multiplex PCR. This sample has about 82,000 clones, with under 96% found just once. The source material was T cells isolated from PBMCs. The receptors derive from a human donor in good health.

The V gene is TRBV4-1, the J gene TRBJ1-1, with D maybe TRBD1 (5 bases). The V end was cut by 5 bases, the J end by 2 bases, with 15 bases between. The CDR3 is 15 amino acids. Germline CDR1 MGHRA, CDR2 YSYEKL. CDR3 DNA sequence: TGCGCCAGCAGCGCCCGCCAGGGAACTAACACTGAAGCTTTCTTT. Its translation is CASSARQGTNTEAFF.

The CDR3 loop is CASSYGLGSTEAFF. The CDR3 region has the DNA TGTGCCAGCAGTTATGGTTTAGGGAGCACTGAAGCTTTCTTT. The rearrangement joins TRBV6-5 to TRBJ1-1; no definite D call. The CDR3 covers 14 residues. CDR1 and CDR2 (germline): MNHEY, SVGAGI. Trimming took off 3 bases at V and 4 bases at J, with 12 bases between the two ends.

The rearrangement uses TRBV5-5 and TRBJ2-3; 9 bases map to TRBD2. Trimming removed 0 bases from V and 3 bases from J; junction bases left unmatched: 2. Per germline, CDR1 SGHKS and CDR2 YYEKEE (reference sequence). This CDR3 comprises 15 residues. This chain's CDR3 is CASSLELAGTDTQYF. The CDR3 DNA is TGTGCCAGCAGCTTGGAACTAGCGGGTACAGATACGCAGTATTTT.

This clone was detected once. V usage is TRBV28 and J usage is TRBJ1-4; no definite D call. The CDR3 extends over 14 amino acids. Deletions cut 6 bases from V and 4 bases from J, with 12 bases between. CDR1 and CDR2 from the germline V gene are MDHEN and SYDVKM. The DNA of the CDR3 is TGTGCCAGCAGCGACGACACCCATAATGAAAAACTGTTTTTT. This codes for CASSDDTHNEKLFF.

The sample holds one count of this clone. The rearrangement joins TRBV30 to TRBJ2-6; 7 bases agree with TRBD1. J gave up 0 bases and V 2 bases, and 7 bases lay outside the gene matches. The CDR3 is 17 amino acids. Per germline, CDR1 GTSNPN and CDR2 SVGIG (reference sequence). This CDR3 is CAWSLGQTSSGANVLTF. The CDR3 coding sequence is TGTGCCTGGAGTCTGGGACAGACAAGCTCTGGGGCCAACGTCCTGACTTTC. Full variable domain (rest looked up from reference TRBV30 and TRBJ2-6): SQTIHQWPATLVQPVGSPLSLECTVEGTSNPNLYWYRQAAGRGLQLLFYSVGIGQISSEVPQNLSASRPQDRQFILSSKKLLLSDSGFYLCAWSLGQTSSGANVLTFGAGSRLTVL.

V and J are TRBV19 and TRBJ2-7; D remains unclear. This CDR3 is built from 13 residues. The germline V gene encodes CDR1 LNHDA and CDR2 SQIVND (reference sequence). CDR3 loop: CATLGSQGYEQYF. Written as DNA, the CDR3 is TGTGCAACTCTAGGAAGCCAAGGCTACGAGCAGTACTTC.

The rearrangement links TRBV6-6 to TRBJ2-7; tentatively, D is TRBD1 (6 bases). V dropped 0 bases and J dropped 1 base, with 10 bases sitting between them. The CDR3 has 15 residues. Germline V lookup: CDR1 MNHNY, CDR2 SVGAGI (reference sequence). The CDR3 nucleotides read TGTGCCAGCAGTTACTCCTTTACAGGGTCCTACGAGCAGTACTTC. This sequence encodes CASSYSFTGSYEQYF.

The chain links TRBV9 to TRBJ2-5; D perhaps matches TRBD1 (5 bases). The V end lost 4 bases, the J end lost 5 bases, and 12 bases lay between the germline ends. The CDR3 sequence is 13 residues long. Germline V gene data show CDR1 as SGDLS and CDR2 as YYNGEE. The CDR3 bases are TGTGCCAGCAGCCTCGACAGTCTGGAGACCCAGTACTTC. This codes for CASSLDSLETQYF.

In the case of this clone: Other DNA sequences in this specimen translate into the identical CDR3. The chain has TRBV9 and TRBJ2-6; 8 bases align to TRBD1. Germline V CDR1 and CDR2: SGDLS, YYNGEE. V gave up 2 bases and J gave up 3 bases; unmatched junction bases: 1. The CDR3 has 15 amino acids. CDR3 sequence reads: CASSVTGDGANVLTF. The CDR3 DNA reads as TGTGCCAGCAGCGTGACAGGGGATGGGGCCAACGTCCTGACTTTC.

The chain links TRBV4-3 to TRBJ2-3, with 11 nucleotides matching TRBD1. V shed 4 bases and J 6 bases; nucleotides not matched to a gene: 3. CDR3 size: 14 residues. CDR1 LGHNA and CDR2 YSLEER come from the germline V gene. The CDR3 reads CASSPGTGGDTQYF. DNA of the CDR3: TGCGCCAGCAGCCCCGGGACAGGGGGGGATACGCAGTATTTT.

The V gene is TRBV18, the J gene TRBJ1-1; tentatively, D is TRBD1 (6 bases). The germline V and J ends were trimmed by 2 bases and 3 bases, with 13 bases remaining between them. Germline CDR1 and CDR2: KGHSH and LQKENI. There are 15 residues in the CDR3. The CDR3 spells CASSPLGGDYTEAFF. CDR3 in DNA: TGTGCCAGCTCACCATTAGGGGGGGACTACACTGAAGCTTTCTTT.

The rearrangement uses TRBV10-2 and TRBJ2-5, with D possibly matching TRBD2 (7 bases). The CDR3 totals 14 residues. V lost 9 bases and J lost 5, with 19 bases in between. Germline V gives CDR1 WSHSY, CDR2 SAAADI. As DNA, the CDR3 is TGCGCCAGTGGGGGACTACGGGGGGCCGAGACCCAGTACTTC. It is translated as CASGGLRGAETQYF.

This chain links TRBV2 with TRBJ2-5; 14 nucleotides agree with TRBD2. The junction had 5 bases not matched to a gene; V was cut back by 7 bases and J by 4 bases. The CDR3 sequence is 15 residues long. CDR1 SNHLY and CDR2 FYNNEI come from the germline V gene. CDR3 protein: CASTGTSGRRETQYF. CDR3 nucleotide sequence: TGTGCCAGCACTGGGACTAGCGGGAGACGAGAGACCCAGTACTTC. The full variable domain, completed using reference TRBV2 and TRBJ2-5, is EPEVTQTPSHQVTQMGQEVILRCVPISNHLYFYWYRQILGQKVEFLVSFYNNEISEKSEIFDDQFSVERPDGSNFTLKIRSTKLEDSAMYFCASTGTSGRRETQYFGPGTRLLVL.

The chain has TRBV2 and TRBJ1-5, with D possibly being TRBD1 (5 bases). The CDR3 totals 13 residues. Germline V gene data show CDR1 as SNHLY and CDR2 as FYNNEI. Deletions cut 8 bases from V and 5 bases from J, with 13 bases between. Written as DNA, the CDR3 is TGTGCCAGCGCCCGGGGGGAAGATCAGCCCCAGCATTTT. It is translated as CASARGEDQPQHF.

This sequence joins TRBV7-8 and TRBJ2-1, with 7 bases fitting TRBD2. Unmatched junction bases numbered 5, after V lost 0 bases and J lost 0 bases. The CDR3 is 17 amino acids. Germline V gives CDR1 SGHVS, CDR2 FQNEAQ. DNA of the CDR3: TGTGCCAGCAGCTTAGCGCTTGGCGGGAGCTCCTACAATGAGCAGTTCTTC. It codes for CASSLALGGSSYNEQFF. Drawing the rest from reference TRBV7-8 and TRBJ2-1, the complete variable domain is GAGVSQSPRYKVAKRGQDVALRCDPISGHVSLFWYQQALGQGPEFLTYFQNEAQLDKSGLPSDRFFAERPEGSVSTLKIQRTQQEDSAVYLCASSLALGGSSYNEQFFGPGTRLTVL.

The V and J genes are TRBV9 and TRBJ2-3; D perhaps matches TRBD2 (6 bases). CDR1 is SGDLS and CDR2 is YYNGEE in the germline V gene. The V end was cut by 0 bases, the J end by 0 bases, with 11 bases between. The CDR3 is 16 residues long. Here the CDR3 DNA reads TGTGCCAGCAGCGTAGGAGATAGCGGAAGCACAGATACGCAGTATTTT. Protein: CASSVGDSGSTDTQYF. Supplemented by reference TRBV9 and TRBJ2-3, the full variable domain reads DSGVTQTPKHLITATGQRVTLRCSPRSGDLSVYWYQQSLDQGLQFLIQYYNGEERAKGNILERFSAQQFPDLHSELNLSSLELGDSALYFCASSVGDSGSTDTQYFGPGTRLTVL.

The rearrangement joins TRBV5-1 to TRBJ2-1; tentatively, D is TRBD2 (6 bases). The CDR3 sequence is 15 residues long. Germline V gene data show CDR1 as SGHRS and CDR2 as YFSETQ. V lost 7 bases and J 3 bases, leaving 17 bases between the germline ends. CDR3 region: CASGGSGWYYNEQFF. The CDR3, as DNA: TGCGCCAGCGGGGGGAGCGGGTGGTACTACAATGAGCAGTTCTTC.

The CDR3 here is CASSSTGFGLGTDTQYF. CDR3 nucleotide sequence: TGTGCCAGCAGCAGTACAGGGTTCGGGCTCGGCACAGATACGCAGTATTTT. V usage is TRBV13 and J usage is TRBJ2-3; D possibly corresponds to TRBD1 (6 bases). Germline V gene data show CDR1 as PRHDT and CDR2 as FYEKMQ (reference sequence). This CDR3 region has 17 residues. Trimming took off 5 bases at V and 1 base at J, with 19 bases between the two ends.

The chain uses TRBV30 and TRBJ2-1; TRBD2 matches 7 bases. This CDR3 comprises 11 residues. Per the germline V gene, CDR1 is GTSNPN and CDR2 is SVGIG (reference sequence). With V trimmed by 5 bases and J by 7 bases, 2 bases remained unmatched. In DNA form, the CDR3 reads TGTGCCTGGGGGCGGGGGAATGAGCAGTTCTTC. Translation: CAWGRGNEQFF.

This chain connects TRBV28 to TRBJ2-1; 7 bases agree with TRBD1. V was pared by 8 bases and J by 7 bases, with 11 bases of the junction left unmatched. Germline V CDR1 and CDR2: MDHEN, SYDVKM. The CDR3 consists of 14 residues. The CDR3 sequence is CASHKATGQNEQFF. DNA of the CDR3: TGTGCCAGCCACAAAGCGACAGGGCAGAATGAGCAGTTCTTC.

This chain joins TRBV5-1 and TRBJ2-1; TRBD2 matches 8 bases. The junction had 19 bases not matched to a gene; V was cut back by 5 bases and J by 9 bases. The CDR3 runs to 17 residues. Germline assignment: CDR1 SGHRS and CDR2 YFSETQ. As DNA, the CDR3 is TGCGCCAGCAGGCCGGGACTAGTAAGATCCGGTGCCAGTGAGCAGTTCTTC. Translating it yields CASRPGLVRSGASEQFF. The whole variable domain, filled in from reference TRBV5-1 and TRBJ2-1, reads KAGVTQTPRYLIKTRGQQVTLSCSPISGHRSVSWYQQTPGQGLQFLFEYFSETQRNKGNFPGRFSGRQFSNSRSEMNVSTLELGDSALYLCASRPGLVRSGASEQFFGPGTRLTVL.

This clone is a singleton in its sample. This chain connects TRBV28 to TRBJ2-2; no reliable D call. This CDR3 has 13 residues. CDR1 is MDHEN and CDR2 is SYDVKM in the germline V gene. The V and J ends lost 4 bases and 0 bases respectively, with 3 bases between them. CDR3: CASSSSNTGELFF. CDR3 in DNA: TGTGCCAGCAGTTCCTCGAACACCGGGGAGCTGTTTTTT.